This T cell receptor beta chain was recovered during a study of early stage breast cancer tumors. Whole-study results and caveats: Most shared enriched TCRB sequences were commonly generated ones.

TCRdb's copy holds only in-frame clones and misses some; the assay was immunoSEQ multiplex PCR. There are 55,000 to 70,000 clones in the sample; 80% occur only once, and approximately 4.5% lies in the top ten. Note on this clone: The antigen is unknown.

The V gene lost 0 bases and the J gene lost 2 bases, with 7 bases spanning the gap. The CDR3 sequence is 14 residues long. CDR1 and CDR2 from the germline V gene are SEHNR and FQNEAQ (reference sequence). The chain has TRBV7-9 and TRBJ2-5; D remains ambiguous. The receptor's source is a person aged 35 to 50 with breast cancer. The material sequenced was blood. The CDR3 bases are TGTGCCAGCAGCTTAGCGACCGCGCAAGAGACCCAGTACTTC. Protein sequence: CASSLATAQETQYF. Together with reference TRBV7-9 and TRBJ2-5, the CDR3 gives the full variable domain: DTGVSQNPRHKITKRGQNVTFRCDPISEHNRLYWYRQTLGQGPEFLTYFQNEAQLEKSRLLSDRFSAERPKGSFSTLEIQRTEQGDSAMYLCASSLATAQETQYFGPGTRLLVL.